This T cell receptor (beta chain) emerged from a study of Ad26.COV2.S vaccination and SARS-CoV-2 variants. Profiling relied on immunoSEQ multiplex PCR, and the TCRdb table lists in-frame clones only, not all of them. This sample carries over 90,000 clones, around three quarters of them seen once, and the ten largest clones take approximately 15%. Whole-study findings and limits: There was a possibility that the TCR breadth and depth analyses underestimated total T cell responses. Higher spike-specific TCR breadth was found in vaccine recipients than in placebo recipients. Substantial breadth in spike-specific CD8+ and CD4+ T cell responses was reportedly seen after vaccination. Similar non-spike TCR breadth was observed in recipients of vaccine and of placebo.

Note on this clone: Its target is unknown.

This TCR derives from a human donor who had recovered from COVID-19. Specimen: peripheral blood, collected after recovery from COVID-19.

The DNA for the CDR3 is TGTGCCAGCAGCCCCAGCGGGGACACTAAGACCCAGTACTTC. Translation gives CASSPSGDTKTQYF. The chain employs TRBV7-2 and TRBJ2-5; a possible D gene is TRBD2 (7 bases). This CDR3 has 14 amino acids. CDR1 and CDR2 (germline): SGHTA, FQGNSA. The V end lost 5 bases, the J end lost 6 bases, and 16 bases lay between the germline ends.